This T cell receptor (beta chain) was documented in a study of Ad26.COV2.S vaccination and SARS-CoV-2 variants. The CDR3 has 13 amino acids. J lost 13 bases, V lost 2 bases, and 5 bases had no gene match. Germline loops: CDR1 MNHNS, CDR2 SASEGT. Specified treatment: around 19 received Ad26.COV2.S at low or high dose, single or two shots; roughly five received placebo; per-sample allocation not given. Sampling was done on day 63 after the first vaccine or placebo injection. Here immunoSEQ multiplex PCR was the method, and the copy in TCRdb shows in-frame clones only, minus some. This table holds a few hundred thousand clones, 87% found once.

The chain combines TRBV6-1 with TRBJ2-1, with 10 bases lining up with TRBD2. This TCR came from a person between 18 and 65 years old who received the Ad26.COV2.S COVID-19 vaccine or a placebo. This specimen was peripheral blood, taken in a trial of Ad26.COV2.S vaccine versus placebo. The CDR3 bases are TGTGCCAGCAGTGAAAGTACTAGCGGGAACCAGTTCTTC. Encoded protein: CASSESTSGNQFF.